The rows below give T cell receptor beta chains drawn from one sample of a study of metastatic and nonmetastatic thyroid tumors. TCRdb used MiXCR to call clones anew from the PCR reads. Of about 21,000 clones in the sample, approximately 37% were seen once. The source material was tumor tissue. Receptor source: a female donor with papillary thyroid cancer or a benign thyroid nodule (not recorded which). Some clones in this sample may be carry-over from other donors' samples. CDR3s include the opening cysteine and the closing phenylalanine or tryptophan. Fields, in order: V gene, CDR3 length, CDR3 protein.

TRBV20-1	15	CSARDPPRGTDTQYF
TRBV11-2	14	CASRTTGGVETQYF
TRBV6-1	15	CASRISGNGNQPQHF
TRBV3-1	15	CASSQGGRGTGELFF
TRBV10-3	15	CAAVGGTGRVYGYTF
TRBV6-2/TRBV6-3	14	CASSYAAGGYEQYF
TRBV10-1	19	CASSEPQLKTGESNQPQHF
TRBV7-3	15	CASSLGPGASDTQYF
TRBV5-1	16	CASSFGGWGSSDTQYF
TRBV10-2	14	CASRTSGRAYEQYF
TRBV5-6	15	CASSLAGGGNSPLHF
TRBV11-2	13	CASREPFYNEQFF
TRBV4-2	14	CASSQVSGSYGYTF
TRBV12-3/TRBV12-4	12	CASSLGSYEQYF
TRBV6-1	12	CASSARPGEQFF
TRBV12-3/TRBV12-4	14	CASSLNRGGNEQFF
TRBV6-1	11	CAAGTSFEEFF
TRBV6-1	14	CASRTSGAYNEQFF
TRBV11-1	19	CASSSGSHPRLSGANVLTF
TRBV6-2/TRBV6-3	16	CASSYPFSGSSYEQYF
TRBV14	15	CASSHSGFSYNEQFF
TRBV2	14	CASSVGTSQETQYF